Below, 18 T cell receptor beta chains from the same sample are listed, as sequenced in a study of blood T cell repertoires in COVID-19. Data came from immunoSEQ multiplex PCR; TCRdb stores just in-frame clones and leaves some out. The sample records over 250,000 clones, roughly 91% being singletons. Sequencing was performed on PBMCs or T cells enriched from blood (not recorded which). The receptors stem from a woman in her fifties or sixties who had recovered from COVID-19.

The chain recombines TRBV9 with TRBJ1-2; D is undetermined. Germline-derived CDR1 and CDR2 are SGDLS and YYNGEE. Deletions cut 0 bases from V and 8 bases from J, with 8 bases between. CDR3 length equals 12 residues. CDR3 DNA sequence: TGTGCCAGCAGCGTAGTGAGTCGCGGCTACACCTTC. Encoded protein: CASSVVSRGYTF.

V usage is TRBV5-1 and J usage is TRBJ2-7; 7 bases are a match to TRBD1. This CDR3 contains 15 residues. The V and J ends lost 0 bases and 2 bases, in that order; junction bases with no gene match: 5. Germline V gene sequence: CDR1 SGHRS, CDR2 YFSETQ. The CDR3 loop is CASSLVTGKTYEQYF. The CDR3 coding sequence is TGCGCCAGCAGCTTGGTGACAGGGAAAACCTACGAGCAGTACTTC.

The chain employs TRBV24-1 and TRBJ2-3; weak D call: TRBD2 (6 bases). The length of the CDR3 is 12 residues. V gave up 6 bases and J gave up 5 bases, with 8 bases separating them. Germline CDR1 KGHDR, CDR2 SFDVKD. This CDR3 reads CATSPAGDTQYF. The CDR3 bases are TGTGCCACCAGTCCAGCGGGAGATACGCAGTATTTT.

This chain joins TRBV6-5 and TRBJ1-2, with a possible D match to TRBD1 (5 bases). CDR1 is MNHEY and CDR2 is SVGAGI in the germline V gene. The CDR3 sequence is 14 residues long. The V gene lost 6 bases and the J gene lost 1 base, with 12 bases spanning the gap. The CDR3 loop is CASSTGTVNYGYTF. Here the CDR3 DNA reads TGTGCCAGCAGCACCGGGACTGTTAACTATGGCTACACCTTC.

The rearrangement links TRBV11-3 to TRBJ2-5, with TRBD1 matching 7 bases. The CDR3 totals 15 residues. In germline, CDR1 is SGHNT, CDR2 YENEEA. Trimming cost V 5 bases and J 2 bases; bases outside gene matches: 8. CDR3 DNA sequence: TGTGCCAGCAGCCCACAGGGGTTATGGCAAGAGACCCAGTACTTC. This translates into CASSPQGLWQETQYF.

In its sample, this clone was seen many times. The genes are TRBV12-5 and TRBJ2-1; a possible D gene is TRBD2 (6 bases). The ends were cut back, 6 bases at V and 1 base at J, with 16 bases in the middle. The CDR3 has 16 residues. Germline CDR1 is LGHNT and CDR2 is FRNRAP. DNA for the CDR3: TGTGCTAGTGGGGAGGGACGGCTAGCTTCCTACAATGAGCAGTTCTTC. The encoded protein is CASGEGRLASYNEQFF.

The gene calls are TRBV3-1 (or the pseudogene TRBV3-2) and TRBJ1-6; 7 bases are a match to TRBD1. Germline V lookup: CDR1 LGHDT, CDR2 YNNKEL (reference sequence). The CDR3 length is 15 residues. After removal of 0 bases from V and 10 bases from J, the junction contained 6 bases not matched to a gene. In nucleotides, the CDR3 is TGTGCCAGCAGCCAAGAAGGGACAGCCCGCTCACCCCTCCACTTT. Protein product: CASSQEGTARSPLHF.

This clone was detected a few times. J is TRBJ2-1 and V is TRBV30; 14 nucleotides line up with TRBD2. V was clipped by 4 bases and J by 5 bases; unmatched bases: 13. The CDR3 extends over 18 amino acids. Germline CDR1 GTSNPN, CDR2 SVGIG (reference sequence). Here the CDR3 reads CAWKRWTSGGLSHNEQFF. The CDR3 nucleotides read TGTGCCTGGAAAAGATGGACTAGCGGGGGGCTCAGTCACAATGAGCAGTTCTTC.

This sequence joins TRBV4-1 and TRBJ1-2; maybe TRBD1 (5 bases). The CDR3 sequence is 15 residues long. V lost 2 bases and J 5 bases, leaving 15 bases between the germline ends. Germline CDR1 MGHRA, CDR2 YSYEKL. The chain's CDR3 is CASSQNAGPSYGYTF. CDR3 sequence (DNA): TGCGCCAGCAGCCAAAATGCAGGGCCCTCATATGGCTACACCTTC.

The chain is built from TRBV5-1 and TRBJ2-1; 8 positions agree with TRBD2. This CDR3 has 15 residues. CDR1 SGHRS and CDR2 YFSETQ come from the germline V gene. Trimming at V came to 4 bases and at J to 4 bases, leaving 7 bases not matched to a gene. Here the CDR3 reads CASSPSGSDYNEQFF. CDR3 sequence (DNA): TGCGCCAGCAGCCCAAGCGGGAGCGATTACAATGAGCAGTTCTTC.

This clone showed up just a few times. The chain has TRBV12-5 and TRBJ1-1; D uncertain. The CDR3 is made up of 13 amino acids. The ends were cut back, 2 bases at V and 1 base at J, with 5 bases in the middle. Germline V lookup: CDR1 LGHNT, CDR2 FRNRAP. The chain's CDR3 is CASGLFQNTEAFF. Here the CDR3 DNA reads TGTGCTAGTGGTTTGTTCCAGAACACTGAAGCTTTCTTT.

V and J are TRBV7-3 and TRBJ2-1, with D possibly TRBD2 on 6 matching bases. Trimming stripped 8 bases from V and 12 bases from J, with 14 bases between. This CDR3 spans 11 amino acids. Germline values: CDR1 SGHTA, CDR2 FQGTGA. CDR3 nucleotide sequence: TGTGCCAGCGGGTCTAGGGACTCGCAGTTCTTC. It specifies CASGSRDSQFF.

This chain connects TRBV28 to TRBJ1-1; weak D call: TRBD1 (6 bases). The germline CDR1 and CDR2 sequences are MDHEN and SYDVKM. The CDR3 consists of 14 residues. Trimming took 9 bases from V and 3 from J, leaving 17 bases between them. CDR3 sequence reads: CASLQGLAYTEAFF. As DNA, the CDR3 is TGTGCCAGTCTACAGGGTCTCGCGTACACTGAAGCTTTCTTT.

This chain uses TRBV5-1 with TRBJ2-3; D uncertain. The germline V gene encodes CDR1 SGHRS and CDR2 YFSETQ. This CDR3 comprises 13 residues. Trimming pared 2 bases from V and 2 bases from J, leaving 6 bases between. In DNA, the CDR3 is TGCGCCAGCAGCTTCCAGGTCACAGATACGCAGTATTTT. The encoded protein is CASSFQVTDTQYF.

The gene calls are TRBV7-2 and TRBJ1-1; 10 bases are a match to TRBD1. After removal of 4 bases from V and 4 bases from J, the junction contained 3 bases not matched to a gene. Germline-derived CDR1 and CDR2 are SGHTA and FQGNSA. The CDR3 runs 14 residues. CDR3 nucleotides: TGTGCCAGCAGCTGGGACAGGGGCGCCACTGAAGCTTTCTTT. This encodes CASSWDRGATEAFF. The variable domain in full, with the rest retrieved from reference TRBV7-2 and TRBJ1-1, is GAGVSQSPSNKVTEKGKDVELRCDPISGHTALYWYRQSLGQGLEFLIYFQGNSAPDKSGLPSDRFSAERTGGSVSTLTIQRTQQEDSAVYLCASSWDRGATEAFFGQGTRLTVV.

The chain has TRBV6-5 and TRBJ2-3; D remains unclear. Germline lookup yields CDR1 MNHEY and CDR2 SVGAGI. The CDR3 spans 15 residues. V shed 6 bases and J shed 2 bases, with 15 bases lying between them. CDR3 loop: CASSPAVPYTDTQYF. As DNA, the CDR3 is TGTGCCAGCAGCCCCGCCGTTCCCTACACAGATACGCAGTATTTT.

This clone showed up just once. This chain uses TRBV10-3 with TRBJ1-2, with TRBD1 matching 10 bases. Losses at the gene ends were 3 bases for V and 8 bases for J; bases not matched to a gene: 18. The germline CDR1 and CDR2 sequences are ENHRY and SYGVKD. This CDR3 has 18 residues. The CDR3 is CAISDPIITRDRGGGYTF. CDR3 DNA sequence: TGTGCCATCAGTGACCCTATCATTACCCGGGACAGGGGTGGCGGCTACACCTTC.

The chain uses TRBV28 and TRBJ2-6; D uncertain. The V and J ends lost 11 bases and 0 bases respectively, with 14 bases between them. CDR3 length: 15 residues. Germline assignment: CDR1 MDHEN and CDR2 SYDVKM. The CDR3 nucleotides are TGTGCCTGCAACGGCGGCGACTCTGGGGCCAACGTCCTGACTTTC. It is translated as CACNGGDSGANVLTF. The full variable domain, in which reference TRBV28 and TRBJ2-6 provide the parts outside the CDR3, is DVKVTQSSRYLVKRTGEKVFLECVQDMDHENMFWYRQDPGLGLRLIYFSYDVKMKEKGDIPEGYSVSREKKERFSLILESASTNQTSMYLCACNGGDSGANVLTFGAGSRLTVL.